Presented here are 29 T cell receptor beta chains from one specimen sequenced in a study of human T cells and chemical hapten exposure. The sample's time point: patch test 1, 2 weeks after DPC sensitization. The treatment denotes: therapeutic diphenylcyclopropenone sensitization with weekly scalp DPC. TCRdb processed the RACE reads anew with MiXCR; each CDR3 protein has one entry. Of about 56,000 distinct CDR3 sequences listed, 7% to 10% are singletons. The starting material was whole blood, obtained in connection with sensitization to the hapten diphenylcyclopropenone (DPC). All receptors come from a woman aged 40 to 50 with alopecia areata. Some clones in this sample may be carry-over from other donors' samples.

V gene TRBV2 combines with J gene TRBJ1-1, with D uncertain. With 9 bases removed from V and 5 bases from J, the gap between germline ends came to 4 bases. Germline lookup yields CDR1 SNHLY and CDR2 FYNNEI. The CDR3 is 9 residues long. The CDR3 region is CARGTEAFF. CDR3 bases: TGTGCCAGAGGGACTGAAGCTTTCTTT.

This clonotype showed up just a few times. V is TRBV3-1 and J is TRBJ2-2; D possibly uses TRBD1 or TRBD2 (5 bases each). This CDR3 contains 14 residues. V gave up 3 bases and J gave up 3 bases, with 8 bases separating them. The germline CDR1 and CDR2 sequences are LGHDT and YNNKEL (reference sequence). CDR3 protein: CASSHRGDTGELFF. CDR3 DNA sequence: TGTGCCAGCAGCCATCGAGGGGACACCGGGGAGCTGTTTTTT.

This clonotype was counted many times. The chain combines TRBV6-1 with TRBJ1-6; 7 positions match TRBD1. The germline gives CDR1 MNHNS, CDR2 SASEGT. This CDR3 has 15 residues. Losses at the gene ends were 2 bases for V and 10 bases for J; bases not matched to a gene: 8. The DNA of the CDR3 is TGTGCCAGCAGTGAACTCCACAGGGGCTGGTCACCCCTCCACTTT. It specifies CASSELHRGWSPLHF.

V and J are TRBV6-5 and TRBJ2-7; 7 nucleotides agree with TRBD2. CDR1 is MNHEY, CDR2 SVGAGI, per germline. The trim removed 6 bases at V and 6 bases at J, leaving 5 bases unmatched. This CDR3 region has 12 residues. In nucleotides, the CDR3 is TGTGCCAGCAGAAACGGGGAGGGCGAGCAGTACTTC. Translating it yields CASRNGEGEQYF.

This clonotype has only a few counts. The chain joins TRBV12-3 or TRBV12-4 to TRBJ1-1; 11 positions match TRBD1. J lost 10 bases, V lost 8 bases, and 3 bases had no gene match. CDR3 length: 11 amino acids. This CDR3 reads CASGDRGRAFF. CDR3 DNA: TGTGCCAGCGGGGACAGGGGGAGAGCTTTCTTT.

This chain connects TRBV5-5 to TRBJ1-2; D ambiguous. Germline lookup yields CDR1 SGHKS and CDR2 YYEKEE (reference sequence). CDR3 size: 15 residues. Trimming stripped 4 bases from V and 6 bases from J, with 19 bases between. The CDR3 loop reads CASSHIDSLSHGYTF. CDR3 nucleotide sequence: TGTGCCAGCAGCCACATTGACTCACTGAGCCATGGCTACACCTTC.

This clonotype was recorded many times. The rearrangement links TRBV7-6 to TRBJ2-3; 9 bases match TRBD2. Per germline, CDR1 SGHVS and CDR2 FNYEAQ. V trimming: 1 base; J trimming: 2 bases; junction bases outside the gene matches: 4. The CDR3 runs 16 residues. CDR3 amino acids: CASSLVAGAATDTQYF. CDR3 nucleotides: TGTGCCAGCAGCTTAGTAGCGGGGGCCGCCACAGATACGCAGTATTTT.

In this sample, this clonotype turned up many times. The chain has TRBV3-1 and TRBJ2-4; 9 bases match TRBD2. This CDR3 is built from 17 residues. Germline V CDR1 and CDR2: LGHDT, YNNKEL (reference sequence). V gave up 3 bases and J gave up 1 base; unmatched junction bases: 7. The CDR3 bases are TGTGCCAGCAGCCATTTAGGGACTAGCTCGGCCAAAAACATTCAGTACTTC. Encoded protein: CASSHLGTSSAKNIQYF.

The chain couples TRBV5-4 to TRBJ2-5; D is unresolved. Trimming left V 0 bases short and J 4 bases short, with 10 bases between. CDR3 size: 14 residues. Germline CDR1 and CDR2: SGHNT and YYREEE (reference sequence). The CDR3 bases are TGTGCCAGCAGCTTGGCCGGACGGGTAGAGACCCAGTACTTC. This gives the protein CASSLAGRVETQYF. Using reference TRBV5-4 and TRBJ2-5 for the parts outside the CDR3, the full variable domain is ETGVTQSPTHLIKTRGQQVTLRCSSQSGHNTVSWYQQALGQGPQFIFQYYREEENGRGNFPPRFSGLQFPNYSSELNVNALELDDSALYLCASSLAGRVETQYFGPGTRLLVL.

Ten or more counts support this clonotype. V gene TRBV5-1 combines with J gene TRBJ2-2; D not certain. The CDR3 has 14 residues. The V gene's germline CDR1 is SGHRS and CDR2 YFSETQ. Trimming stripped 0 bases from V and 4 bases from J, with 7 bases between. Written as DNA, the CDR3 is TGCGCCAGCAGCTTGGAAGACGGCACCGGGGAGCTGTTTTTT. It encodes CASSLEDGTGELFF.

The sample holds a few counts of this clonotype. The CDR3 DNA follows: TGTGCCAGCAGTTCCGGGGAAACCGGGGAGCTGTTTTTT. Translated, it gives CASSSGETGELFF. The V gene is TRBV6-5, the J gene TRBJ2-2, with TRBD2 as a possible D gene (5 bases). V was pared by 4 bases and J by 5 bases, with 8 bases between. The CDR3 has 13 residues. CDR1 and CDR2 from the germline V gene are MNHEY and SVGAGI.

The table lists this clonotype with many counts. The chain links TRBV27 to TRBJ2-7; unclear D gene. This CDR3 comprises 15 residues. The germline gives CDR1 MNHEY, CDR2 SMNVEV (reference sequence). V dropped 1 base and J dropped 6 bases, with 16 bases sitting between them. CDR3: CASSLYPYPQVEQYF. The CDR3 DNA reads TGTGCCAGCAGTTTATACCCTTACCCCCAGGTCGAGCAGTACTTC.

V gene TRBV7-9 combines with J gene TRBJ2-7, with D perhaps matching TRBD2 (6 bases). V was shortened by 5 bases and J by 2 bases, with 19 bases between the two germline ends. The CDR3 loop spans 16 amino acids. Per germline, CDR1 SEHNR and CDR2 FQNEAQ (reference sequence). CDR3 nucleotides: TGTGCCAGCAGCCAGAATAGGCCCCCGGGGGCCTACGAGCAGTACTTC. Protein product: CASSQNRPPGAYEQYF.

There are a few counts of this clonotype. The chain has TRBV4-3 and TRBJ2-3, with D unresolved. Germline V lookup: CDR1 LGHNA, CDR2 YSLEER. The CDR3 spans 15 residues. With 4 bases removed from V and 6 bases from J, the gap between germline ends came to 17 bases. The CDR3 DNA is TGCGCCAGCAGCCCGCGGTTCGCTTGGGCCGATACGCAGTATTTT. Its translation: CASSPRFAWADTQYF.

This chain links TRBV15 with TRBJ2-1, with TRBD2 as a possible D gene (5 bases). CDR3 length equals 13 residues. Germline CDR1 LNHNV, CDR2 YYDKDF (reference sequence). The V end was cut by 3 bases, the J end by 8 bases, with 11 bases between. This CDR3 reads CATSRTLGDEQFF. In DNA, the CDR3 is TGTGCCACCAGCAGGACACTAGGCGATGAGCAGTTCTTC. The full variable domain, rest sourced from reference TRBV15 and TRBJ2-1, is DAMVIQNPRYQVTQFGKPVTLSCSQTLNHNVMYWYQQKSSQAPKLLFHYYDKDFNNEADTPDNFQSRRPNTSFCFLDIRSPGLGDTAMYLCATSRTLGDEQFFGPGTRLTVL.

This clonotype came up many times. V is TRBV20-1 and J is TRBJ2-1, with D tentatively TRBD1 or TRBD2 (5 bases each). Germline loops: CDR1 DFQATT, CDR2 SNEGSKA (reference sequence). The CDR3 sequence is 13 residues long. V shed 4 bases and J shed 5 bases, with 12 bases lying between them. The CDR3 protein is CSATGPINNEQFF. The CDR3 coding sequence is TGCAGTGCTACGGGGCCTATCAACAATGAGCAGTTCTTC.

At least ten counts were recorded for this clonotype. This chain joins TRBV3-1 and TRBJ2-7; a weak D match, TRBD1 (6 bases). CDR1 is LGHDT, CDR2 YNNKEL, per germline (reference sequence). CDR3 length: 13 amino acids. The V end was cut by 2 bases, the J end by 3 bases, with 8 bases between. CDR3 amino acids: CASSQQQGYEQYF. Here the CDR3 DNA reads TGTGCCAGCAGCCAACAACAGGGCTACGAGCAGTACTTC.

This clonotype has just a few counts. V is TRBV4-2 and J is TRBJ2-3, with 11 nucleotides matching TRBD2. This CDR3 has 19 residues. Germline V gene lookup returns CDR1 LGHNA and CDR2 YNFKEQ. With 0 bases clipped from V and 2 bases from J, the junction kept 10 bases outside the gene matches. DNA for the CDR3: TGTGCCAGCAGCCAAGATCCGTCTAGCGGGGGGATATTCACAGATACGCAGTATTTT. Amino acid sequence: CASSQDPSSGGIFTDTQYF.

The rearrangement uses TRBV11-2 and TRBJ1-2; the D is unclear. CDR1 is SGHAT, CDR2 FQNNGV, per germline. The CDR3 is 14 amino acids. V shed 2 bases and J shed 2 bases, with 9 bases lying between them. The CDR3 protein is CASSLSRANYGYTF. The CDR3 DNA reads TGTGCCAGCAGCTTATCGAGGGCAAACTATGGCTACACCTTC. Drawing the rest from reference TRBV11-2 and TRBJ1-2, the complete variable domain is EAGVAQSPRYKIIEKRQSVAFWCNPISGHATLYWYQQILGQGPKLLIQFQNNGVVDDSQLPKDRFSAERLKGVDSTLKIQPAKLEDSAVYLCASSLSRANYGYTFGSGTRLTVV.

This clonotype was seen repeatedly, ten times or more. This rearrangement joins TRBV6-4 to TRBJ1-5; a weak D match, TRBD1 (6 bases). This CDR3 has 14 residues. V was cut by 8 bases and J by 6 bases, with 17 bases left in between. Germline V CDR1 and CDR2: MRHNA, SNTAGT. CDR3 sequence reads: CASDGGRGGQPQHF. CDR3 coding DNA: TGTGCCAGCGACGGGGGGCGGGGAGGTCAGCCCCAGCATTTT.

At least ten counts were recorded for this clonotype. The chain recombines TRBV6-6 with TRBJ2-5; 10 bases line up with TRBD2. V lost 0 bases and J lost 2; bases outside the gene matches: 3. Looked up from germline, CDR1 is MNHNY and CDR2 is SVGAGI (reference sequence). CDR3 length: 16 residues. This CDR3 is CASSYSSSGGQETQYF. The CDR3 DNA follows: TGTGCCAGCAGTTACTCTTCTAGCGGGGGTCAAGAGACCCAGTACTTC.

In its sample, this clonotype was seen many times. V gene TRBV6-5 combines with J gene TRBJ2-1; weak D call: TRBD2 (6 bases). Germline V CDR1 and CDR2: MNHEY, SVGAGI. V lost 7 bases, J lost 4 bases, and 11 bases lay in between. The CDR3 totals 13 residues. CDR3 amino acids: CASKSSEYNEQFF. CDR3 in DNA: TGTGCCAGCAAGTCTAGCGAGTACAATGAGCAGTTCTTC.

This clonotype came up a few times. This chain links TRBV5-1 with TRBJ2-5; D call uncertain. CDR3 length equals 15 residues. The germline gives CDR1 SGHRS, CDR2 YFSETQ. Trimming cost V 4 bases and J 2 bases, with 15 bases left between them. The CDR3 DNA is TGCGCCAGCAGCGAGGATGTAGATGGTCAAGAGACCCAGTACTTC. This gives the protein CASSEDVDGQETQYF.

The chain combines TRBV28 with TRBJ2-1, with 8 bases aligning to TRBD1. Germline V gene data show CDR1 as MDHEN and CDR2 as SYDVKM. The CDR3 is 16 amino acids. The V and J ends lost 7 bases and 0 bases, in that order; junction bases with no gene match: 8. The CDR3 sequence is CASTSTGAYSYNEQFF. The CDR3 coding sequence is TGTGCCAGCACCTCGACAGGGGCCTACTCCTACAATGAGCAGTTCTTC.

Here the CDR3 DNA reads TGTGCCAGCAGCCCCGGTTACACCATATATTTT. It specifies CASSPGYTIYF. V is TRBV12-3 or TRBV12-4 and J is TRBJ1-3; D is ambiguous. The CDR3 contains 11 residues. V was clipped by 6 bases and J by 8 bases, with 8 bases between them.

The V and J genes are TRBV9 and TRBJ1-1, with 8 bases fitting TRBD1. This CDR3 has 16 residues. The V gene end was trimmed by 4 bases and the J gene end by 4 bases; junction bases not matched to a gene: 12. Germline CDR1 SGDLS, CDR2 YYNGEE. CDR3 DNA: TGTGCCAGCAGCCCTACCCTAGGACAGGGAGCCACTGAAGCTTTCTTT. It encodes CASSPTLGQGATEAFF.

Many counts were recorded for this clonotype. This chain uses TRBV7-2 with TRBJ2-1, with TRBD2 matching 7 bases. Germline CDR1 is SGHTA and CDR2 is FQGNSA. Germline trimming cut 6 bases from V and 4 bases from J; bases unmatched to any gene: 6. The CDR3 loop spans 14 amino acids. The CDR3 region has the DNA TGTGCCAGCAGGTCGGGGGGTTATTACAATGAGCAGTTCTTC. Protein product: CASRSGGYYNEQFF.

This clonotype was detected ten times or more. CDR3 residues: CASSRDTGELFF. The CDR3 DNA follows: TGTGCCTCCTCCCGGGACACCGGGGAGCTGTTTTTT. The V call is TRBV6-5, the J call TRBJ2-2; D uncertain. The germline V gene has CDR1 MNHEY and CDR2 SVGAGI. Trimming stripped 11 bases from V and 3 bases from J, with 10 bases between. This CDR3 contains 12 residues.

This clonotype was seen ten or more times. The CDR3: CAISGTAQETQYF. For the CDR3, the DNA is TGTGCCATCAGTGGGACTGCCCAAGAGACCCAGTACTTC. The rearrangement links TRBV10-3 to TRBJ2-5, with D possibly TRBD2 on 5 matching bases. Trimming took off 4 bases at V and 1 base at J, with 7 bases between the two ends. CDR3 length: 13 amino acids. Germline V gene data show CDR1 as ENHRY and CDR2 as SYGVKD.